This T cell receptor (beta chain) was observed in a study of radiation and T cells in renal cell carcinoma. General observations from the study: Dominant CDR3 motifs occupied more repertoire in irradiated than control tumors. Irradiated tumors had higher TCR clonality than control tumors.

This clone has just a few counts. Its antigen is still unknown. Treatment of the sample: 15 Gy SBRT to primary tumor, nephrectomy 4 weeks later. Nephrectomy followed 15 Gy stereotactic body radiation by 4 weeks. The length of the CDR3 is 13 residues. Clones were sequenced by immunoSEQ multiplex PCR, and TCRdb holds only the in-frame ones, with some missing. The sample holds just over 15,000 clones, about 64% seen once. This sequence joins TRBV21-1 and TRBJ1-2. TRBV21-1 constitutes a pseudogene. This sample comprised tumor tissue, obtained from a patient whose treatment included radiotherapy and nephrectomy. This receptor was taken from a woman aged 70-85 years with renal cell carcinoma. The CDR3 here is CASSNGVLNGYTF. Written as DNA, the CDR3 is TGTGCCAGCAGCAATGGGGTGCTAAATGGCTACACCTTC.